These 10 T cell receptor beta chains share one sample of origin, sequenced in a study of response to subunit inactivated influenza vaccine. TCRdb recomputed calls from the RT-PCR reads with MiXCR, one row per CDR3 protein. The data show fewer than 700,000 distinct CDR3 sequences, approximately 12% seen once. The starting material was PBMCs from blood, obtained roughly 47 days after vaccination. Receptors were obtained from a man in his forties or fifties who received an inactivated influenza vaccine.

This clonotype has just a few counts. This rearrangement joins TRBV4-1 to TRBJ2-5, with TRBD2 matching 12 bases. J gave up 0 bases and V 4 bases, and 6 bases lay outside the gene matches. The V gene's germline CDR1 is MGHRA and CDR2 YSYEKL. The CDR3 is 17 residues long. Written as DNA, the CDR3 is TGCGCCAGCAGCCTACGGACTAGCGGGACGTACCAAGAGACCCAGTACTTC. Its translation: CASSLRTSGTYQETQYF.

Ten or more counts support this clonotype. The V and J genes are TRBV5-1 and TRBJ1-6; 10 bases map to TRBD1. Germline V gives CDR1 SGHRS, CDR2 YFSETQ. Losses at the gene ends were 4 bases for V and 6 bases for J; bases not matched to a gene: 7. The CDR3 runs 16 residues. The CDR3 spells CASSHRDRGSNSPLHF. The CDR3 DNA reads TGCGCCAGCAGCCACCGGGACAGGGGAAGTAATTCACCCCTCCACTTT.

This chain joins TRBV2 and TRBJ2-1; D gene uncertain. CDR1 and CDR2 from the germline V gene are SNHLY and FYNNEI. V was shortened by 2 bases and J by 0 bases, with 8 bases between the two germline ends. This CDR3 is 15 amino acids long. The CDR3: CASSESESSYNEQFF. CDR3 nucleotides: TGTGCCAGCAGTGAATCGGAGAGCTCCTACAATGAGCAGTTCTTC.

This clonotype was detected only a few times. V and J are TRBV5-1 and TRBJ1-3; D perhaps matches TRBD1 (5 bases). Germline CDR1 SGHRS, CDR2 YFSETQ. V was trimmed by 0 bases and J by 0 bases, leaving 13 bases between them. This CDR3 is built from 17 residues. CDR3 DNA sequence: TGCGCCAGCAGCTTGGATGGGGGTTTGGGCTCTGGAAACACCATATATTTT. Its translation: CASSLDGGLGSGNTIYF. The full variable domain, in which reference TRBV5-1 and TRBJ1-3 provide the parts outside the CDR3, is KAGVTQTPRYLIKTRGQQVTLSCSPISGHRSVSWYQQTPGQGLQFLFEYFSETQRNKGNFPGRFSGRQFSNSRSEMNVSTLELGDSALYLCASSLDGGLGSGNTIYFGEGSWLTVV.

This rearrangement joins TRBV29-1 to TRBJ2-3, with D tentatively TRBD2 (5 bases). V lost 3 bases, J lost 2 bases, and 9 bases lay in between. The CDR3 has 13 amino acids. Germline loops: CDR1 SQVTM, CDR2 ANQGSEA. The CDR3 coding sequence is TGCAGCGTTGATGAGGGAAACACAGATACGCAGTATTTT. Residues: CSVDEGNTDTQYF.

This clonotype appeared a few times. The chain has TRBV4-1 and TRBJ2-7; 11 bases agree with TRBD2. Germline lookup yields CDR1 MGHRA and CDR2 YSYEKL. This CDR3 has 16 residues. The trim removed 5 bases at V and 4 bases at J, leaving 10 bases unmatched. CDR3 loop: CASSIILAGGRYEQYF. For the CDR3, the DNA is TGCGCCAGCAGCATTATCTTAGCGGGGGGGAGGTACGAGCAGTACTTC.

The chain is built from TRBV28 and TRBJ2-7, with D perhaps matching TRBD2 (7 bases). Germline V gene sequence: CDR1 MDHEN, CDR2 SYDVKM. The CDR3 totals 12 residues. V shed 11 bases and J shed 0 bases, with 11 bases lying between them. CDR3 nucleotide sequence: TGTGCCGGCGGGGGCCCCTCCTACGAGCAGTACTTC. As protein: CAGGGPSYEQYF.

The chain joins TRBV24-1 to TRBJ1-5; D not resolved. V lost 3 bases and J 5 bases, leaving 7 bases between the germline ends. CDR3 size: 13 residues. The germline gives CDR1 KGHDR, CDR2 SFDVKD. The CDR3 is CATSDGDYQPQHF. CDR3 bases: TGTGCCACCAGTGATGGGGATTATCAGCCCCAGCATTTT.

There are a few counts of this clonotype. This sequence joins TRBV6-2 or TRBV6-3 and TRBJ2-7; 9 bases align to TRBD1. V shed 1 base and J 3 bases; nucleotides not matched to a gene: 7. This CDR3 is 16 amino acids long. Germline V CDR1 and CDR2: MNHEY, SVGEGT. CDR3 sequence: CASSYLKGTGNYEQYF. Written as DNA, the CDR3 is TGTGCCAGCAGTTACTTGAAAGGGACAGGGAACTACGAGCAGTACTTC.

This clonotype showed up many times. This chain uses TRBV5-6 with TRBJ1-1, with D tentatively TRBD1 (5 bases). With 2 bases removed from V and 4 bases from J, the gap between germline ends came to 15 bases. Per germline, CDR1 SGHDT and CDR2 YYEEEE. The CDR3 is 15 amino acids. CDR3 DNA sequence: TGTGCCAGCAGCTTTGGCCGAGGGGCTGTCACTGAAGCTTTCTTT. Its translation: CASSFGRGAVTEAFF.